The T cell receptor beta chain described here comes from a study of CD8 T cells in ankylosing spondylitis. Trimming took off 3 bases at V and 1 base at J, with 16 bases between the two ends. Germline assignment: CDR1 ENHRY and CDR2 SYGVKD. This CDR3 spans 16 amino acids. TCRdb re-analysed the 5' RACE reads in MiXCR, keeping a single row per CDR3 protein. The profile shows roughly 370,000 distinct CDR3 sequences, approximately 20% of them singletons. As concerns this clonotype: Its antigen is unknown.

Overall study findings and caveats: Blood from ankylosing spondylitis patients appeared to carry a characteristic roughly 8-variant TCR beta motif. According to the report, clones linked to the disease were significantly enriched in matched synovial fluid samples taken from ankylosing spondylitis patients.

The sequenced material came from blood, either unsorted or a sorted T cell fraction (not recorded which). The TCR originated in a male donor with ankylosing spondylitis. This chain links TRBV10-3 with TRBJ2-7; no clear D gene. The CDR3 DNA sequence: TGTGCCATCAGTGACTCGACGCCCCCTACTTCCTACGAGCAGTACTTC. Translating gives CAISDSTPPTSYEQYF.